The sequence of this TCR beta chain was determined in a study of T-cell memory formation after mild COVID-19. Study information: Across donors, TCR clusters were largely donor specific. Study conclusions and caveats: Clonal second-wave expansions that peaked on day 37 had unconfirmed SARS-CoV-2 specificity. Clones contracting day 15 to 85 were balanced CD4/CD8; later expanders leaned CD4+.

TCRdb reprocessed the 5' RACE reads with MiXCR, giving one entry per CDR3 protein. This table has 580,000 or so distinct CDR3 sequences, roughly a sixth appearing once. Turning to this clonotype: Its antigen is unidentified.

The CDR3 extends over 15 amino acids. V gave up 0 bases and J gave up 5 bases; unmatched junction bases: 4. Germline V gene lookup returns CDR1 LGHDT and CDR2 YNNKEL (reference sequence). The receptor's source is an adult woman who had mild COVID-19 (a few samples of this study predate the infection). Cell type and time point are not known. The chain recombines TRBV3-1 with TRBJ2-1; TRBD2 aligns across 7 bases. The sequenced sample was PBMCs or a T cell subset sorted from them (not recorded which). CDR3 loop: CASSQDRLADNEQFF. CDR3 in DNA: TGTGCCAGCAGCCAAGATCGGCTAGCGGACAATGAGCAGTTCTTC.